The 18 T cell receptor beta chains below come from one sample, sequenced in a study of neurological immune-mediated disorders. TCRdb fed the 5' RACE reads into MiXCR, producing one record per CDR3 protein. The sample lists about 74,000 distinct CDR3 sequences; 5.2% were seen once. Sequences were obtained from PBMCs. The receptors derive from a man aged 18 to 29 with multiple sclerosis.

The V and J genes are TRBV12-3 or TRBV12-4 and TRBJ1-1; TRBD1 might be the D (6 bases). The germline V and J ends were trimmed by 6 bases and 4 bases, with 21 bases remaining between them. The CDR3 consists of 16 residues. The CDR3 coding sequence is TGTGCCAGCAGATCAACCCCGCACAGGGCAGGCACTGAAGCTTTCTTT. As protein: CASRSTPHRAGTEAFF.

This clonotype was recorded many times. This chain uses TRBV9 with TRBJ1-4, with 9 bases that match TRBD1. The V segment lost 3 bases and the J segment 6 bases; nucleotides outside the gene matches: 3. Germline CDR1 reads SGDLS; CDR2 reads YYNGEE. The CDR3 has 14 amino acids. CDR3 protein: CASSAQGADEKLFF. The CDR3 coding sequence is TGTGCCAGCAGCGCACAGGGGGCAGATGAAAAACTGTTTTTT. Complete variable domain (other parts from reference TRBV9 and TRBJ1-4): DSGVTQTPKHLITATGQRVTLRCSPRSGDLSVYWYQQSLDQGLQFLIQYYNGEERAKGNILERFSAQQFPDLHSELNLSSLELGDSALYFCASSAQGADEKLFFGSGTQLSVL.

This clonotype appeared many times. The chain joins TRBV7-9 to TRBJ2-7; D may correspond to TRBD1 or TRBD2 (5 bases each). The germline CDR1 and CDR2 sequences are SEHNR and FQNEAQ (reference sequence). This CDR3 contains 14 residues. The ends were cut back, 1 base at V and 4 bases at J, with 11 bases in the middle. CDR3 in amino acids: CASSLDGARYEQYF. The CDR3 DNA reads as TGTGCCAGCAGCTTAGACGGGGCCCGGTACGAGCAGTACTTC.

The table lists this clonotype with many counts. CDR3 DNA sequence: TGCGCCAGCAGCCTGGGACTAGCGGGAGGGCCCGCCGAGCAGTTCTTC. Translated, it gives CASSLGLAGGPAEQFF. The gene calls are TRBV5-1 and TRBJ2-1; 16 bases align to TRBD2. V lost 4 bases to trimming and J lost 10 bases; unmatched junction nucleotides: 8. The CDR3 runs to 16 residues. Germline CDR1 reads SGHRS; CDR2 reads YFSETQ.

This clonotype was counted many times. The gene calls are TRBV12-3 or TRBV12-4 and TRBJ2-7; the D call may be TRBD1 or TRBD2 (5 bases each). There are 14 residues in the CDR3. The V and J ends lost 7 bases and 0 bases respectively, with 13 bases between them. The CDR3 here is CASTRGENSYEQYF. The CDR3 DNA sequence: TGTGCCAGCACCCGAGGGGAGAACTCCTACGAGCAGTACTTC.

This clonotype was observed many times. This chain connects TRBV5-1 to TRBJ2-1; 7 bases map to TRBD1. Trimming took 4 bases from V and 5 from J; bases not matched to a gene: 6. The germline CDR1 and CDR2 sequences are SGHRS and YFSETQ. The CDR3 contains 14 residues. CDR3: CASSRTTGDNEQFF. The CDR3, as DNA: TGCGCCAGCAGCCGCACCACAGGGGACAATGAGCAGTTCTTC.

This clonotype was recorded many times. CDR3 bases: TGTGCCAGCAAGCCGACGGTCCGGGACGAGCAGTACTTC. It encodes CASKPTVRDEQYF. The chain couples TRBV6-6 to TRBJ2-7, with D unclear. V was clipped by 7 bases and J by 5 bases, with 15 bases between them. CDR3 size: 13 residues. CDR1 and CDR2 (germline): MNHNY, SVGAGI (reference sequence).

This clonotype was recorded at least ten times. The CDR3 is CASSLAGYTYEQYF. The CDR3 nucleotides read TGTGCCAGCAGTTTAGCGGGGTATACCTACGAGCAGTACTTC. This rearrangement joins TRBV12-3 or TRBV12-4 to TRBJ2-7; no reliable D call. CDR3 length: 14 amino acids. The germline V and J ends were trimmed by 0 bases and 2 bases, with 8 bases remaining between them.

Only a few counts were recorded for this clonotype. The chain has TRBV5-1 and TRBJ2-1, with 9 bases that match TRBD2. The V gene's germline CDR1 is SGHRS and CDR2 YFSETQ. J was trimmed by 8 bases and V by 1 base; bases with no gene match: 4. The CDR3 spans 14 residues. The CDR3 coding sequence is TGCGCCAGCAGCTTGCCTAGCGGGACTGATGAGCAGTTCTTC. Translation gives CASSLPSGTDEQFF.

This clonotype has at least ten counts. The rearrangement uses TRBV27 and TRBJ1-2; TRBD1 aligns across 10 bases. This CDR3 comprises 15 residues. Germline V gene lookup returns CDR1 MNHEY and CDR2 SMNVEV (reference sequence). J gave up 7 bases and V 0 bases, and 5 bases lay outside the gene matches. The CDR3 bases are TGTGCCAGCAGTTTATCGAGACAGGGGGCATCTGGCTACACCTTC. This encodes CASSLSRQGASGYTF.

This clonotype has ten or more counts. The rearrangement uses TRBV14 and TRBJ2-7; 11 bases line up with TRBD2. Losses at the gene ends were 4 bases for V and 0 bases for J; bases not matched to a gene: 8. CDR3 length: 17 residues. Germline V gene lookup returns CDR1 SGHDN and CDR2 FVKESK. The CDR3 sequence: CASSRATSGASSYEQYF. CDR3 sequence (DNA): TGTGCCAGCAGCCGCGCGACTAGCGGGGCCAGCTCCTACGAGCAGTACTTC. Variable domain in full (rest from reference TRBV14 and TRBJ2-7): EAGVTQFPSHSVIEKGQTVTLRCDPISGHDNLYWYRRVMGKEIKFLLHFVKESKQDESGMPNNRFLAERTGGTYSTLKVQPAELEDSGVYFCASSRATSGASSYEQYFGPGTRLTVT.

In its sample, this clonotype was seen many times. The J gene is TRBJ2-7, the V gene TRBV28, with 9 bases that match TRBD1. Germline V gene data show CDR1 as MDHEN and CDR2 as SYDVKM. The CDR3 extends over 15 amino acids. After removal of 6 bases from V and 2 bases from J, the junction contained 8 bases not matched to a gene. CDR3 DNA: TGTGCCAGCAGCGCCCTCTGGACAGGGGCCTACGAGCAGTACTTC. It yields the protein CASSALWTGAYEQYF. Combining the CDR3 with reference TRBV28 and TRBJ2-7 gives the whole variable domain DVKVTQSSRYLVKRTGEKVFLECVQDMDHENMFWYRQDPGLGLRLIYFSYDVKMKEKGDIPEGYSVSREKKERFSLILESASTNQTSMYLCASSALWTGAYEQYFGPGTRLTVT.

This clonotype came up many times. The chain joins TRBV11-2 to TRBJ1-5; D call uncertain. Trimming removed 5 bases at V and 1 base at J, with 12 bases between. The CDR3 is made up of 15 amino acids. Per germline, CDR1 SGHAT and CDR2 FQNNGV. The CDR3: CASSLKAGSNQPQHF. The CDR3 nucleotides read TGTGCCAGCAGCCTAAAAGCCGGCAGCAATCAGCCCCAGCATTTT.

This clonotype has at least ten counts. CDR3 sequence (DNA): TGTGCCAGCAGCCAAGCCGGACATCGAGATGGCTACACCTTC. Translating gives CASSQAGHRDGYTF. The J gene is TRBJ1-2, the V gene TRBV4-2; possible D gene TRBD1, 5 bases. Looked up from germline, CDR1 is LGHNA and CDR2 is YNFKEQ. The CDR3 loop spans 14 amino acids. V was pared by 1 base and J by 6 bases, with 12 bases between.

This clonotype is a singleton in its sample. A much larger clone lies a single base off, so this may be a read error. The gene calls are TRBV3-1 and TRBJ2-6; D gene uncertain. V lost 4 bases to trimming and J lost 2 bases, with 6 bases between them. Germline V CDR1 and CDR2: LGHDT, YNNKEL (reference sequence). CDR3 size: 14 residues. The CDR3 DNA sequence: TGTGCCAGCAGCCGGTCCGCTGGGGCCAACGTCCTGACTTTC. The encoded protein is CASSRSAGANVLTF.

In this sample, this clonotype turned up many times. The V call is TRBV11-2, the J call TRBJ1-6, with D unresolved. CDR3 length equals 15 residues. V was shortened by 2 bases and J by 6 bases, with 11 bases between the two germline ends. Per the germline V gene, CDR1 is SGHAT and CDR2 is FQNNGV. The chain's CDR3 is CASSLFAEINSPLHF. The CDR3 nucleotides are TGTGCCAGCAGCTTATTTGCGGAGATTAATTCACCCCTCCACTTT. Filled out from reference TRBV11-2 and TRBJ1-6, the complete variable domain reads EAGVAQSPRYKIIEKRQSVAFWCNPISGHATLYWYQQILGQGPKLLIQFQNNGVVDDSQLPKDRFSAERLKGVDSTLKIQPAKLEDSAVYLCASSLFAEINSPLHFGNGTRLTVT.

This clonotype was observed many times. The chain is built from TRBV28 and TRBJ2-5; D perhaps matches TRBD2 (7 bases). This CDR3 has 17 amino acids. V gave up 2 bases and J gave up 6 bases, with 22 bases separating them. Germline-derived CDR1 and CDR2 are MDHEN and SYDVKM. This chain's CDR3 is CASSLGGAPAGMKTQYF. The CDR3, as DNA: TGTGCCAGCAGTTTAGGGGGGGCCCCTGCGGGGATGAAGACCCAGTACTTC.

This clonotype was observed at least ten times. CDR3 sequence reads: CASSGLNSNQPQHF. CDR3 nucleotides: TGTGCCAGCAGTGGCCTTAATAGCAATCAGCCCCAGCATTTT. V gene TRBV12-3 or TRBV12-4 combines with J gene TRBJ1-5; the D is unclear. The CDR3 covers 14 residues. Trimming left V 5 bases short and J 0 bases short, with 8 bases between.